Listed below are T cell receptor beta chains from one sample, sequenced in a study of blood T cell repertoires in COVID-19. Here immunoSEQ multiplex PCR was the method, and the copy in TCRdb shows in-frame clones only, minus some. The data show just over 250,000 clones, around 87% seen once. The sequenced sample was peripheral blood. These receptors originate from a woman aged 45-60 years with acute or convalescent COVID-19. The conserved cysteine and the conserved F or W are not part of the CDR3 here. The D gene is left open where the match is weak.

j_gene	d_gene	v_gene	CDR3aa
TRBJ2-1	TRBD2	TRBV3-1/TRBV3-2	ASSQRLANEQF
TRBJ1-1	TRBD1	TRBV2	ASSEQGAQIEAF
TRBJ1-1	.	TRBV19	ASSKTGPLGTEAF
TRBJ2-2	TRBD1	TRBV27	ASRVDRVTGELF
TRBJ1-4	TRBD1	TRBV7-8	ASSLGTGVVEKLF
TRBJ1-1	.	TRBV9	ASSTGQNTEAF
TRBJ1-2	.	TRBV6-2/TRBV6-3	ASSYPTGGRDYGYT
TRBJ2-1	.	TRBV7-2	ASSLSSRGSYNEQF
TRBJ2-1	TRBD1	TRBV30	AWTGGSHNEQF
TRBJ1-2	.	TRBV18	ASSPPALGGAYGYT
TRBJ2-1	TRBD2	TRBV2	ASSELAGDGEQF
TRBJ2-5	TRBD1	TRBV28	ASSLAGGWETQY
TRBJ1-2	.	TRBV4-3	ASSQGEGSNYGYT
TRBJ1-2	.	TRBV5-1	ASSLGVTAYGYT
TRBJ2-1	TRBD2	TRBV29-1	SVEGTSDEQF
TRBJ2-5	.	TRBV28	ASSTVQETQY
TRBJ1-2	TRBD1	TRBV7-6	ASSLYGQGYT
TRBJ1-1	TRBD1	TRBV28	ASSSRDRGSAF
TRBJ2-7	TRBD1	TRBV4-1	ASSQGDRGYEQY
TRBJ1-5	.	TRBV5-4	ASSLAGDSNQPQH
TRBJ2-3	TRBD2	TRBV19	ASSHSGRATDTQY
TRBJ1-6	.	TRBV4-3	ASSQEVFVGNSPLH
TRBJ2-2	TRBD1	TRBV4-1	ASSAFRTGRGGLTGELF